This TCR beta chain was recovered during a study of blood T cell repertoires in COVID-19. Study summary: Some COVID-19 samples were acute and others convalescent; all came from the United States, Italy and Spain. The analysed material was cDNA or gDNA that came from T cells, B-cell-depleted T cells, or PBMCs.

In its sample, this clone was seen once. In the authors' methods: Estimation of nucleated cell counts relied on the amplification of reference gene primers. Data came from immunoSEQ multiplex PCR; TCRdb stores just in-frame clones and leaves some out. Clone size and the V and J calls come from that table; the DNA yielded D and trimming. This table holds about 250,000 clones, roughly 80% found once. The CDR3 consists of 15 residues. Germline V CDR1 and CDR2: LNHDA, SQIVND (reference sequence). V dropped 4 bases and J dropped 1 base, with 13 bases sitting between them. The receptor was derived from a woman in her sixties or seventies with acute or convalescent COVID-19. Sequenced input: peripheral blood. This rearrangement joins TRBV19 to TRBJ1-1; D possibly corresponds to TRBD1 (5 bases). The CDR3 region is CASSTSTASNTEAFF. Here the CDR3 DNA reads TGTGCCAGTAGTACCTCGACAGCTTCGAACACTGAAGCTTTCTTT.